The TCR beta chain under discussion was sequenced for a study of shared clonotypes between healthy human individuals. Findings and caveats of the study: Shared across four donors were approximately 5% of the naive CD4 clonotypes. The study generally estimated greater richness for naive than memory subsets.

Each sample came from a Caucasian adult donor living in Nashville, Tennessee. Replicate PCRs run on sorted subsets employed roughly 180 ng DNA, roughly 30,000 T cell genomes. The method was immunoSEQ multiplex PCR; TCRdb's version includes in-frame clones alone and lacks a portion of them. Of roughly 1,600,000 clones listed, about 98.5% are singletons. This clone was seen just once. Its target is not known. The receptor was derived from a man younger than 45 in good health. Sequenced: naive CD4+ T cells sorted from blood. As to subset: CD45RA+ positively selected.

The CDR3: CASSLAWGAQETQYF. In DNA form, the CDR3 reads TGTGCCAGCAGCTTAGCGTGGGGGGCCCAAGAGACCCAGTACTTC. The rearrangement uses TRBV7-2 and TRBJ2-5, with D possibly called TRBD1 or TRBD2 (6 bases each). Trimming took off 0 bases at V and 1 base at J, with 9 bases between the two ends. The CDR3 loop spans 15 amino acids. Germline CDR1 reads SGHTA; CDR2 reads FQGNSA.